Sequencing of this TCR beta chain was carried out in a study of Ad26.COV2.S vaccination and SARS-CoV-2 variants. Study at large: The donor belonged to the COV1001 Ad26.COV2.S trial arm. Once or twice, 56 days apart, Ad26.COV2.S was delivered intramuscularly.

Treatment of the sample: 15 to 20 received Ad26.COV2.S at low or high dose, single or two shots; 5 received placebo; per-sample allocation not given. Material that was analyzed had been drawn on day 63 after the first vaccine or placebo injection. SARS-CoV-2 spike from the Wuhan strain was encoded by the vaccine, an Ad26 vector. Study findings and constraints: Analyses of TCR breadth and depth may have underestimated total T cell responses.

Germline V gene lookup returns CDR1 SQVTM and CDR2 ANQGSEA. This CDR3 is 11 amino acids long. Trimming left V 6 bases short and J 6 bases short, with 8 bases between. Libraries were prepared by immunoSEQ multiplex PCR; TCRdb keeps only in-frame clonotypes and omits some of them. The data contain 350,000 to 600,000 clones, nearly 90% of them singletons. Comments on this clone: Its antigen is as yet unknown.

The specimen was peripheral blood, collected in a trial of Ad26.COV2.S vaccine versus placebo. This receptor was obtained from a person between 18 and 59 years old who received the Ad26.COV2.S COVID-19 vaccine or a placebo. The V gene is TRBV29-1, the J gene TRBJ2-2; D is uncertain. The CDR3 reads CSVRSAGELFF. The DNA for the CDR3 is TGCAGCGTCCGTTCGGCCGGGGAGCTGTTTTTT.